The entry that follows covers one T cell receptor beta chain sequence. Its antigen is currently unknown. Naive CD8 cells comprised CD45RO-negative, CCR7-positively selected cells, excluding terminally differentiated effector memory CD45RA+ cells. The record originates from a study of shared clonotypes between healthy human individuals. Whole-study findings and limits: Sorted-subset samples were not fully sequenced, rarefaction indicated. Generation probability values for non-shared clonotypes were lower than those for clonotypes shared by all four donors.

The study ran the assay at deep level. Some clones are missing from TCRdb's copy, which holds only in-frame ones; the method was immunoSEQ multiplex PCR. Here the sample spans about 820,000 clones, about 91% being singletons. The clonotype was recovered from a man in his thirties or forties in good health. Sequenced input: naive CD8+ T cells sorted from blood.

In DNA form, the CDR3 reads TGTGCCAGCAGCCCTTCAGACGGCACAGATACGCAGTATTTT. Translated, it gives CASSPSDGTDTQYF. V usage is TRBV11-3 and J usage is TRBJ2-3, with D uncertain. The germline V gene has CDR1 SGHNT and CDR2 YENEEA. There are 14 residues in the CDR3. The germline V and J ends were trimmed by 5 bases and 1 base, with 10 bases remaining between them. Together with reference TRBV11-3 and TRBJ2-3, the CDR3 gives the full variable domain: EAGVVQSPRYKIIEKKQPVAFWCNPISGHNTLYWYLQNLGQGPELLIRYENEEAVDDSQLPKDRFSAERLKGVDSTLKIQPAELGDSAVYLCASSPSDGTDTQYFGPGTRLTVL.